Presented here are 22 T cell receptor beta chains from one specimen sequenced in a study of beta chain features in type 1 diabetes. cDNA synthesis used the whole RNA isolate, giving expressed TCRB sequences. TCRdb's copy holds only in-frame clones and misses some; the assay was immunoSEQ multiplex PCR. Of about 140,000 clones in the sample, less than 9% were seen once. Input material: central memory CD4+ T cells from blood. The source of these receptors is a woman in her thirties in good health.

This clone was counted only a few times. The CDR3 loop is CASSVGHGTGNTEAFF. The CDR3 DNA is TGTGCCAGCAGCGTAGGTCACGGGACAGGGAACACTGAAGCTTTCTTT. The rearrangement uses TRBV9 and TRBJ1-1; 8 bases agree with TRBD1. CDR1 and CDR2 from the germline V gene are SGDLS and YYNGEE. This CDR3 comprises 16 residues. The V gene end was trimmed by 0 bases and the J gene end by 1 base; junction bases not matched to a gene: 5.

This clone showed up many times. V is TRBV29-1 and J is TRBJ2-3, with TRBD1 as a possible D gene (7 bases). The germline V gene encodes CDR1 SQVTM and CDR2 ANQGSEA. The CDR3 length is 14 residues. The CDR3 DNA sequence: TGCAGTACACTGGAGGGGGCGAACACAGATACGCAGTATTTT. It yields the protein CSTLEGANTDTQYF.

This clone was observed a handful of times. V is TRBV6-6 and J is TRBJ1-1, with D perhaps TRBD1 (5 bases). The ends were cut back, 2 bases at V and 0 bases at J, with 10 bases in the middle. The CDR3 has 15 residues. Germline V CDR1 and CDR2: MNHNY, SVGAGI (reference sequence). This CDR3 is CASSYPRGVNTEAFF. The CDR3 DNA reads TGTGCCAGCAGTTACCCCCGGGGGGTGAACACTGAAGCTTTCTTT.

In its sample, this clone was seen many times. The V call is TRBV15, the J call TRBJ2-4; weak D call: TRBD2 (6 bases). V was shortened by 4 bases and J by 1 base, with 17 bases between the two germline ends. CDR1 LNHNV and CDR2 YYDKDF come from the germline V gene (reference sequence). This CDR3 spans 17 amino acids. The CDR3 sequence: CATSKRETPLAKNIQYF. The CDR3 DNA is TGTGCCACCAGCAAACGGGAGACCCCATTGGCCAAAAACATTCAGTACTTC.

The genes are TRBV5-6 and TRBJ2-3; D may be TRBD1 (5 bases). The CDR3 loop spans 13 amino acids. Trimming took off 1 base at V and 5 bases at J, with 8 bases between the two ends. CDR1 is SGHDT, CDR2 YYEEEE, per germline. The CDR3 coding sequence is TGTGCCAGCAGCTTGCCCCAGGGAGATACGCAGTATTTT. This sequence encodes CASSLPQGDTQYF.

DNA for the CDR3: TGTGCCAGCAGTTTATACCCACAGGGGACCCGTCAAGAGACCCAGTACTTC. As protein: CASSLYPQGTRQETQYF. The chain combines TRBV28 with TRBJ2-5; 7 bases fit TRBD1. This CDR3 contains 17 residues. The trim removed 1 base at V and 2 bases at J, leaving 10 bases unmatched. Per the germline V gene, CDR1 is MDHEN and CDR2 is SYDVKM.

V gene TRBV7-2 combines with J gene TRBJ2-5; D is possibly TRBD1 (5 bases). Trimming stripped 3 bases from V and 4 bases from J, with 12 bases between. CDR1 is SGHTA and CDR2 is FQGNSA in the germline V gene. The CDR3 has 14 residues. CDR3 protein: CASSLRWGGETQYF. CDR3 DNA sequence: TGTGCCAGCAGCTTGAGGTGGGGCGGAGAGACCCAGTACTTC.

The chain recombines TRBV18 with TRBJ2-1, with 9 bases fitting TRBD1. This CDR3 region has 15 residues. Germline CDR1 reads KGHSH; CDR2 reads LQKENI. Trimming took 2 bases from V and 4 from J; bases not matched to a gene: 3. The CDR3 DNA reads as TGTGCCAGCTCACCATGGACAGGGGAGTACAATGAGCAGTTCTTC. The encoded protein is CASSPWTGEYNEQFF.

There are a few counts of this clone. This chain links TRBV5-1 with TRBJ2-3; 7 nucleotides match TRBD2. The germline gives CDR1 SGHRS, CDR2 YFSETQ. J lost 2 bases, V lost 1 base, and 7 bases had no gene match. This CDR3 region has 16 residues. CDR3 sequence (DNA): TGCGCCAGCAGCTTGCGGGCTAGCGGAAACACAGATACGCAGTATTTT. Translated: CASSLRASGNTDTQYF.

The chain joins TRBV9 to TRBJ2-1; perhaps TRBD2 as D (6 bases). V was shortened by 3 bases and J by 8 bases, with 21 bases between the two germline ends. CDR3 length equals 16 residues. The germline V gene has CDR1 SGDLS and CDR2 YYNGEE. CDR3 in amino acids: CASSARPGGTSDEQFF. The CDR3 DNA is TGTGCCAGCAGCGCGCGACCGGGCGGGACCTCGGATGAGCAGTTCTTC.

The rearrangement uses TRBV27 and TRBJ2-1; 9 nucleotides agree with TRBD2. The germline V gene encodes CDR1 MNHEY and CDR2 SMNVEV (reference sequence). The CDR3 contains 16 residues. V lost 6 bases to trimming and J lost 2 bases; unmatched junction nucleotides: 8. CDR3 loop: CASRAGGQEPYNEQFF. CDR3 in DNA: TGTGCCAGCAGAGCGGGAGGACAGGAACCCTACAATGAGCAGTTCTTC.

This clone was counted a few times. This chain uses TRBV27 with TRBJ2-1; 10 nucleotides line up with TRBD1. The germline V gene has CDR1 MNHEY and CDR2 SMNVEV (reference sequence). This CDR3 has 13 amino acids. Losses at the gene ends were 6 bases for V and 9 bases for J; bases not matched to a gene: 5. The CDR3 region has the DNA TGTGCCAGCAGAAGACAGGGGGCGAGTGAGCAGTTCTTC. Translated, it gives CASRRQGASEQFF.

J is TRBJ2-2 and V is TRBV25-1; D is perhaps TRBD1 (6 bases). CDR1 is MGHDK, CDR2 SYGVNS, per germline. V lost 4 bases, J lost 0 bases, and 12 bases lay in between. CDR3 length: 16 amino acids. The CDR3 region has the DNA TGTGCCAGCAGTGCATACTACAGGGCGAACACCGGGGAGCTGTTTTTT. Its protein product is CASSAYYRANTGELFF.

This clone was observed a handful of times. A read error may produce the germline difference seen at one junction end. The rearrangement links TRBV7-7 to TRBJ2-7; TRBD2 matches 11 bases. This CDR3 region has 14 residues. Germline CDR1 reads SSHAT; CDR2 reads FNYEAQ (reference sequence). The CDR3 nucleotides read TGTGCTAGCAGCTTGACTAGCGGGGCTTACGAGCAGTACTTC. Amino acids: CASSLTSGAYEQYF.

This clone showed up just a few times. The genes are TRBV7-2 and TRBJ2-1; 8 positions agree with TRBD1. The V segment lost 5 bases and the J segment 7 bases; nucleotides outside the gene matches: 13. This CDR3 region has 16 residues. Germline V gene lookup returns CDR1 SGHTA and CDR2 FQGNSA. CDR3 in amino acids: CASSRPSGRGLNEQFF. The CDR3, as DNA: TGTGCCAGCAGCCGACCCTCGGGCAGGGGGCTAAATGAGCAGTTCTTC.

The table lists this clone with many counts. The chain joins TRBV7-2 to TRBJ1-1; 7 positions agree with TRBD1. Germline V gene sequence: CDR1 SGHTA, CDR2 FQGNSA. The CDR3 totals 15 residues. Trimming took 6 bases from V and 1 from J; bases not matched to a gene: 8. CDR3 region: CASRVGGQPNTEAFF. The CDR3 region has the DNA TGTGCCAGCAGGGTCGGGGGACAGCCGAACACTGAAGCTTTCTTT.

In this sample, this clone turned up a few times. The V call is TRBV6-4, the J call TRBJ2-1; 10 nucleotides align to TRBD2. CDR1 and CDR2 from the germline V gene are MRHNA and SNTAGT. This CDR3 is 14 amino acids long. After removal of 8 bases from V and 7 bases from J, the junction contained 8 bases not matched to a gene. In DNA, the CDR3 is TGTGCCAGCGGTAGACTAGCGGGCGGTAATGAGCAGTTCTTC. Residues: CASGRLAGGNEQFF.

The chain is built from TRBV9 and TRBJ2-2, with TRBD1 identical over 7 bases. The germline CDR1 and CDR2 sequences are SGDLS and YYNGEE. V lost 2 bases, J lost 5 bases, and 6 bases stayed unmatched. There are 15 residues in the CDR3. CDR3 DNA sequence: TGTGCCAGCAGCGTGACAGGGTCGGAGACCGGGGAGCTGTTTTTT. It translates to CASSVTGSETGELFF.

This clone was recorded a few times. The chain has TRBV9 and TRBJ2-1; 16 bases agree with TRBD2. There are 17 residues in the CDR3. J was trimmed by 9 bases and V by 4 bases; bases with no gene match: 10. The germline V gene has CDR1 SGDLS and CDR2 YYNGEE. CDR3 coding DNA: TGTGCCAGCAGCTCTCGGGGACTAGCGGGAGGGCCCGGTGAGCAGTTCTTC. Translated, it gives CASSSRGLAGGPGEQFF.

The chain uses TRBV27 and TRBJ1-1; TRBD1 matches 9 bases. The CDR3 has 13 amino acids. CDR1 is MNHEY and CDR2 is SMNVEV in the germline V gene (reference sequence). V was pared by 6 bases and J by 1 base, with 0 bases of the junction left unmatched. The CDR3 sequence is CASRGQGNTEAFF. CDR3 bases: TGTGCCAGCAGGGGACAGGGGAACACTGAAGCTTTCTTT.

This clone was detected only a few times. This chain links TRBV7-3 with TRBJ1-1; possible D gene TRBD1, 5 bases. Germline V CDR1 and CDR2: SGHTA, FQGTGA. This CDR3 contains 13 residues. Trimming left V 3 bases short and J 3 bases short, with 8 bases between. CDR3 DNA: TGTGCCAGCAGCTTGTGGGGGGACACTGAAGCTTTCTTT. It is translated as CASSLWGDTEAFF.

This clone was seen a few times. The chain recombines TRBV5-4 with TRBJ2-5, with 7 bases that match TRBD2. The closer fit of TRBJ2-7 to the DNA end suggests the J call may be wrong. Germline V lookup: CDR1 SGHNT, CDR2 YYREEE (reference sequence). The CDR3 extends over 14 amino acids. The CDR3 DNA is TGTGCCAGCAGACAGGCTAGCGGAAACTACGAGCAGTACTTC. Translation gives CASRQASGNYEQYF.